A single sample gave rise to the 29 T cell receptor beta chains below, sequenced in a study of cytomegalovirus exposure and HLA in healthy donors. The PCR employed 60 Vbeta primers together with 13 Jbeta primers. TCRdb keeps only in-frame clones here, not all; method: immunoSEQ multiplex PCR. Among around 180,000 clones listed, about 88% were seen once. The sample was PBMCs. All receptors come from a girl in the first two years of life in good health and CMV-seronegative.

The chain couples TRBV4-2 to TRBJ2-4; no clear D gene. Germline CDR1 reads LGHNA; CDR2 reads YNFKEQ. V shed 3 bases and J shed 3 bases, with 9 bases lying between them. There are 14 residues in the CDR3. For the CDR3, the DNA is TGTGCCAGCAGCCATTCGAGCGACAAAAACATTCAGTACTTC. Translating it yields CASSHSSDKNIQYF.

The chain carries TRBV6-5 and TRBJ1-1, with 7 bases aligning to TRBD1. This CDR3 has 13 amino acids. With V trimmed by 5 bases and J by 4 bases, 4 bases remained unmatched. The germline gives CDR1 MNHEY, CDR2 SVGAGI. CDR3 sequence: CASSARQGTEAFF. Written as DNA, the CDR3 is TGTGCCAGCAGTGCCCGACAGGGCACTGAAGCTTTCTTT.

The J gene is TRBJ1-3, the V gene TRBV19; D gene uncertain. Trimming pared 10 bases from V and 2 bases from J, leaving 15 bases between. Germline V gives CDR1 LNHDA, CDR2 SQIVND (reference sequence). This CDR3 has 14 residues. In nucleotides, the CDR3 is TGTGCCACCAAAGCCAAAACTGCTGGAAACACCATATATTTT. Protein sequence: CATKAKTAGNTIYF.

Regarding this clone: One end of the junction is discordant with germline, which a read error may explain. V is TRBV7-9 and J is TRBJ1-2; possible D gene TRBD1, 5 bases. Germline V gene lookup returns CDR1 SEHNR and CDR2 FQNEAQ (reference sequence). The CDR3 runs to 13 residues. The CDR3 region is CSSSLSQGYGYTF. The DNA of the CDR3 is TGTTCCAGCAGCTTATCGCAGGGCTATGGCTACACCTTC.

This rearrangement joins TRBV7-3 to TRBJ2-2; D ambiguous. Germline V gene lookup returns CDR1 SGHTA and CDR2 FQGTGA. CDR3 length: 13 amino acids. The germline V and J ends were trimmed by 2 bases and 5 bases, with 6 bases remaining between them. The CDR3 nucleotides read TGTGCCAGCAGCTTACAGGTGACCGGGGAGCTGTTTTTT. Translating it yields CASSLQVTGELFF.

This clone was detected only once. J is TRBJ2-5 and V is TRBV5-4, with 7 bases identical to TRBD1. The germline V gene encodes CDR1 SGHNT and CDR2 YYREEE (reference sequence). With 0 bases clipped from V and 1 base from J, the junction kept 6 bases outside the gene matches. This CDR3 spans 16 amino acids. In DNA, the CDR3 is TGTGCCAGCAGCTTGGGGCTACAGGGGCCCCAAGAGACCCAGTACTTC. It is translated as CASSLGLQGPQETQYF.

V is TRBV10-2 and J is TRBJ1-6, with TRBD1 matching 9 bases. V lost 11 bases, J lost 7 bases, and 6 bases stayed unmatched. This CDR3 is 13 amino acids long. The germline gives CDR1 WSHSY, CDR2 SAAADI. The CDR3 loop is CAWGTGRNSPLHF. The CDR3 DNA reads TGCGCCTGGGGGACAGGGCGCAATTCACCCCTCCACTTT.

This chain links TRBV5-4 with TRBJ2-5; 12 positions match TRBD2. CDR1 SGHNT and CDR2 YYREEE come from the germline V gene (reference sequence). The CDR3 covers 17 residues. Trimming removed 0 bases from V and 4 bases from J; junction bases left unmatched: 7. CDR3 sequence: CASSLGASGGEGETQYF. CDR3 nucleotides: TGTGCCAGCAGCTTGGGGGCTAGCGGGGGGGAAGGAGAGACCCAGTACTTC.

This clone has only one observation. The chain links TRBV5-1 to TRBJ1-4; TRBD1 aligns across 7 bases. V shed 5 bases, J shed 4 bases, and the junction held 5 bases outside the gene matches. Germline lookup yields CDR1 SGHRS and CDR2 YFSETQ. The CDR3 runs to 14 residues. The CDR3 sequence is CASSSQGLNEKLFF. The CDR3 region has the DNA TGCGCCAGCAGTTCACAGGGGCTTAATGAAAAACTGTTTTTT.

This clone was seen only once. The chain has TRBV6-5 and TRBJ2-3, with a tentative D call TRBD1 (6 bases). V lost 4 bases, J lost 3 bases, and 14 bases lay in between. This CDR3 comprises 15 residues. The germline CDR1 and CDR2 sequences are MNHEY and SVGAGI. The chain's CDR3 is CASSLQGRRTDTQYF. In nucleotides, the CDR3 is TGTGCCAGCAGTTTACAGGGAAGGAGAACAGATACGCAGTATTTT.

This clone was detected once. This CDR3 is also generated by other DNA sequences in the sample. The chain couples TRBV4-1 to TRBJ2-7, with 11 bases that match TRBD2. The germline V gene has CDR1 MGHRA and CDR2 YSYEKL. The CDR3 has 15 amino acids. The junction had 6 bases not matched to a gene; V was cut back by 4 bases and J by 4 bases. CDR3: CASSPASGRRYEQYF. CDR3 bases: TGCGCCAGCAGCCCCGCTAGCGGGAGGAGGTACGAGCAGTACTTC.

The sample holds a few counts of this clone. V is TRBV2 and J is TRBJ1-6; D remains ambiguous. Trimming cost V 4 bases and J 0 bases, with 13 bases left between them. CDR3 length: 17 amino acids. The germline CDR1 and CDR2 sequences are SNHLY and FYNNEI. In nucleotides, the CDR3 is TGTGCCAGCAGTGTTTCTATGGGGAGCTCCTATAATTCACCCCTCCACTTT. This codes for CASSVSMGSSYNSPLHF.

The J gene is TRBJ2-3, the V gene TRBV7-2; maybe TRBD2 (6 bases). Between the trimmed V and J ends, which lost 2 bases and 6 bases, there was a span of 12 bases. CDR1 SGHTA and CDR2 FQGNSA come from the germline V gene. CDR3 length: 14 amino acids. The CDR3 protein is CASSLYRETDTQYF. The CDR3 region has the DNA TGTGCCAGCAGCTTATATCGGGAGACCGATACGCAGTATTTT.

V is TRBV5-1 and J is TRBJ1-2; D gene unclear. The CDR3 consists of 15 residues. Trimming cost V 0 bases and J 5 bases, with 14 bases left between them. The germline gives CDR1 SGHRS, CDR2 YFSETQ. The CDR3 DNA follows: TGCGCCAGCAGCTTGGCCCCGGGGAACAATTATGGCTACACCTTC. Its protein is CASSLAPGNNYGYTF.

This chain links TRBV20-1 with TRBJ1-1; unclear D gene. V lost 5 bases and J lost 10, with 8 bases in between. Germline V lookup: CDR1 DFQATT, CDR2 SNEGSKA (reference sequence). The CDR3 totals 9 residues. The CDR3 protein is CSAFRRAFF. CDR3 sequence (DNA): TGCAGTGCTTTTCGGAGAGCTTTCTTT.

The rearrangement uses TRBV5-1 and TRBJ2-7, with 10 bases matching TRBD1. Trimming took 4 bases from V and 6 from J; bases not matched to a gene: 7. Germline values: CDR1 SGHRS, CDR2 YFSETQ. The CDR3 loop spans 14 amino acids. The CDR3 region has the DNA TGCGCCAGCAGCGTACCGGGACAGGGGCTCGAGCAGTACTTC. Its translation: CASSVPGQGLEQYF.

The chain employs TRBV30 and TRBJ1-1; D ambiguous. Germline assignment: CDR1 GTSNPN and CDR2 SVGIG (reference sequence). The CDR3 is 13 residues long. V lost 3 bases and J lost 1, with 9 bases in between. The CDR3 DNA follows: TGTGCCTGGAGGCGGGCCCAGAACACTGAAGCTTTCTTT. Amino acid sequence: CAWRRAQNTEAFF.

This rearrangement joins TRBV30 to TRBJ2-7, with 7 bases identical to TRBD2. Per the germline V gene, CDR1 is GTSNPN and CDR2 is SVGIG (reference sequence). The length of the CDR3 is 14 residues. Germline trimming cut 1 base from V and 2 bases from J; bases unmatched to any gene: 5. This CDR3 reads CAWSETSEAYEQYF. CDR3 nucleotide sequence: TGTGCCTGGAGTGAAACTAGCGAGGCCTACGAGCAGTACTTC. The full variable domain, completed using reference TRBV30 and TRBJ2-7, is SQTIHQWPATLVQPVGSPLSLECTVEGTSNPNLYWYRQAAGRGLQLLFYSVGIGQISSEVPQNLSASRPQDRQFILSSKKLLLSDSGFYLCAWSETSEAYEQYFGPGTRLTVT.

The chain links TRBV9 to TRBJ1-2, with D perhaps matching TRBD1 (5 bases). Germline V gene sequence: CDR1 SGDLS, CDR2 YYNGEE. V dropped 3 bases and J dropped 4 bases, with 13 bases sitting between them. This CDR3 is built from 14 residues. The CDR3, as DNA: TGTGCCAGCAGCGGGCAGGGAGGTGGCTATGGCTACACCTTC. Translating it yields CASSGQGGGYGYTF.

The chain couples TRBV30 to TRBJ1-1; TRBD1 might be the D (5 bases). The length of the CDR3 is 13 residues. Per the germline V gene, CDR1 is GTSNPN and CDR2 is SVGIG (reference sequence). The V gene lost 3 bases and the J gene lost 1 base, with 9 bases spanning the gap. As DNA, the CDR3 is TGTGCCTGGAGACCGACAGCGAACACTGAAGCTTTCTTT. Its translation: CAWRPTANTEAFF.

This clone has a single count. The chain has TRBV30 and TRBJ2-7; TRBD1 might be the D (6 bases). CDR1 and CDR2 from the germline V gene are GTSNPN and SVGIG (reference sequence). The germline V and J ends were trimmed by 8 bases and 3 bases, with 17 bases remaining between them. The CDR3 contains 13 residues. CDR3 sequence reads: CARQNREDYEQYF. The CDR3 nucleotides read TGTGCCCGACAAAACAGGGAAGACTACGAGCAGTACTTC.

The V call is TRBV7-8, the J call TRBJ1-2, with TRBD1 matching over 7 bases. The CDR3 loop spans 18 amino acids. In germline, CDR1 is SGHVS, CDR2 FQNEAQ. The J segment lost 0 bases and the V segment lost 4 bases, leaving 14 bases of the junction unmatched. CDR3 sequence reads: CASSSPLARQGANYGYTF. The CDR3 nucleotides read TGTGCCAGCAGCTCTCCGCTAGCCCGACAGGGCGCTAACTATGGCTACACCTTC.

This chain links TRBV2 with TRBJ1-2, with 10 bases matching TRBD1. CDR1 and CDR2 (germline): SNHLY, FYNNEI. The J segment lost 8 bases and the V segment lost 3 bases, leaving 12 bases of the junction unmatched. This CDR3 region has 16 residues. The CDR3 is CASSDPGTGAVFGYTF. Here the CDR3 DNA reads TGTGCCAGCAGTGACCCCGGGACAGGGGCCGTATTCGGCTACACCTTC.

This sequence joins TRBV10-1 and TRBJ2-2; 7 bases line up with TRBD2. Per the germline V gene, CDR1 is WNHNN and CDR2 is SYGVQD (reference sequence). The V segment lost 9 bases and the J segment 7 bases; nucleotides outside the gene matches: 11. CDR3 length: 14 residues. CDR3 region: CASQGGSRVGELFF. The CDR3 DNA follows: TGCGCCAGTCAGGGAGGGAGTCGGGTCGGGGAGCTGTTTTTT.

CDR3 sequence (DNA): TGTGCTAGTGGTTTGGTATTGGGGGCGAGAAGGACTGAAGCTTTCTTT. Translating gives CASGLVLGARRTEAFF. The chain links TRBV12-5 to TRBJ1-1; weak D call: TRBD1 (6 bases). Trimming removed 0 bases from V and 5 bases from J, with 16 bases in between. Germline CDR1 is LGHNT and CDR2 is FRNRAP. The CDR3 loop spans 16 amino acids.

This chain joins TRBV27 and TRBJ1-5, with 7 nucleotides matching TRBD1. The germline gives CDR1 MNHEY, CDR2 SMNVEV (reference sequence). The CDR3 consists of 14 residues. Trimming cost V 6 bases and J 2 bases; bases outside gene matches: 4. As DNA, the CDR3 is TGTGCCAGCAGAGGACAGGCTGGCAATCAGCCCCAGCATTTT. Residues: CASRGQAGNQPQHF.

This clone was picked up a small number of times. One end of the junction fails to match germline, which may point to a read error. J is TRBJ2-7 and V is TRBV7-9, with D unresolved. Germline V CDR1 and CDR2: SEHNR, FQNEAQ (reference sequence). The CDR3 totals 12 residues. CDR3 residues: CSSSLGDYEQYF. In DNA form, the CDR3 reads TGTTCCAGCAGCTTAGGAGATTACGAGCAGTACTTC.

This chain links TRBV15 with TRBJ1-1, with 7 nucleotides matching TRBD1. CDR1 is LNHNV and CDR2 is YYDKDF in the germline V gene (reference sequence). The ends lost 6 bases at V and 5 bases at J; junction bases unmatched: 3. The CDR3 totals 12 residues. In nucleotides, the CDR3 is TGTGCCACCAGGCAGGGGGATACTGAAGCTTTCTTT. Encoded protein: CATRQGDTEAFF.

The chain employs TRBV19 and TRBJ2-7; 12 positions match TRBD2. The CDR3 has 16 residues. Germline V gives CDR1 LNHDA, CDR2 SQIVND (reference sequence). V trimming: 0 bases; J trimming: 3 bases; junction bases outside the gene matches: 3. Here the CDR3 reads CASSIDGLAGNYEQYF. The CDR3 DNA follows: TGTGCCAGTAGTATAGACGGACTAGCGGGGAACTACGAGCAGTACTTC. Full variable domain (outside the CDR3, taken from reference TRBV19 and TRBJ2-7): DGGITQSPKYLFRKEGQNVTLSCEQNLNHDAMYWYRQDPGQGLRLIYYSQIVNDFQKGDIAEGYSVSREKKESFPLTVTSAQKNPTAFYLCASSIDGLAGNYEQYFGPGTRLTVT.